The clone carrying this T cell receptor (beta chain) was recorded a few times. Its cognate antigen is unknown. Other DNA sequences in this specimen translate into the identical CDR3. This record comes from a study of T cell responses to AZD1222 COVID-19 vaccine. Study outcomes and limitations: Just six or seven AZD1222 recipients tested seropositive at baseline.

Assay used: immunoSEQ multiplex PCR; TCRdb lists only in-frame clones, some missing. Of over 90,000 clones detected, about 87% appear once; the ten largest clones hold approximately 22%. The CDR3 runs 15 residues. With 4 bases clipped from V and 5 bases from J, the junction kept 3 bases outside the gene matches. Germline V lookup: CDR1 LGHDT, CDR2 YNNKEL (reference sequence). Specimen: peripheral blood, collected on day 0 of AZD1222 vaccination. The TCR originated in an adult in good health. The chain joins TRBV3-1 (or the pseudogene TRBV3-2) to TRBJ2-3; the match to TRBD2 covers 13 bases. The DNA for the CDR3 is TGTGCCAGCAGCCCCAGGACTAGCGGGGGAGATACGCAGTATTTT. Translation: CASSPRTSGGDTQYF.